This TCR beta chain was retrieved from a study of blood T cell repertoires in COVID-19 (dated by TCRdb to the early 2020s). Study-wide context: Collaborator samples came from the United States, Italy and Spain and covered acute and convalescent phases of COVID-19. Where available, HLA class I and class II types were taken from metadata supplied by the sample provider and were not determined by assay-based typing. The material from the prospective study consisted of cDNA or gDNA derived from T cells, B-cell-depleted T cells, or PBMCs. The repertoires were released in a freely available public database meant as a resource for research on the immune response to SARS-CoV-2. The dataset comprised deeply sampled blood TCRbeta repertoires from subjects exposed to, actively infected with, or recovered from COVID-19. Samples came from the ongoing ImmuneRACE study (first 160 participants) plus 1,254 subjects from 6 global collaborators. Nearly every sample came with metadata listing a de-identified subject ID, COVID-19 status, age in years and sex. Beyond this particular receptor, the publication reports: The amount of clinical and demographic metadata varied by source and participant and was provided uncurated.

TCRbeta CDR3 regions were amplified from genomic DNA by means of the immunoSEQ Assay, a bias-controlled multiplex PCR. Turning to the authors' computational methods: The number of nucleated cells in each sample was estimated from the amplification of reference gene primers within the assay. Sequence reads were collapsed and filtered to measure the absolute abundance of every unique TCRbeta CDR3 rearrangement. For each sample, productive Simpson clonality was calculated as the square root of Simpson's diversity index over productive rearrangements. TCRdb limited this immuneACCESS table to in-frame rearrangements with V and J called. A share of clones is missing; checked studies link under half to unresolved V genes, and the rest is unexplained. V, J and clone size were drawn from that table, and D and trimming were deduced from the DNA. This sample is represented by approximately 51,000 clones; roughly 87% of them were singletons. Together, the top ten hold 6% to 7% of the sample.

Collaborating institutions collected whole blood in K2EDTA tubes following their own protocols. For TCRbeta analysis, collaborator samples were shipped as frozen whole blood, as isolated PBMCs, or as DNA extracted from either sample type. CDR1 LNHNV and CDR2 YYDKDF are derived from the germline V gene (reference sequence). V is cut by 8 bases and J by 1 base, and the space between the germline ends is 14 bases. Inclusive of the bounding cysteine and phenylalanine, the CDR3 is 14 residues long. Only the CDR3 DNA stays, 42 bases, in frame from base 1. Concerning this clone: Its antigen remains unidentified. Base-call qualities are not available, and no considerably larger clone is one nucleotide away.

The receptor was isolated from a man between 45 and 60 years old with active COVID-19. The chain links TRBV15 with TRBJ2-5, with TRBD1 tentatively as D gene (6 bases match). The sequenced material came from peripheral blood. The DNA is as follows: TGTGCCACCGTGCCGGACAGACTCCAAGAGACCCAGTACTTC. Translated, this is CATVPDRLQETQYF.